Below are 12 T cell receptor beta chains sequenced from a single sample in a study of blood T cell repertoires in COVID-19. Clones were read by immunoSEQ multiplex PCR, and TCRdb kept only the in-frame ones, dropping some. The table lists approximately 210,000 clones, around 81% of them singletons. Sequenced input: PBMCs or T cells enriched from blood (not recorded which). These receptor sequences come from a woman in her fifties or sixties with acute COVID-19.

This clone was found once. The CDR3 DNA follows: TGTGCCAGCAGCCAAACTAGCGGGGGGTTTCAAGAGACCCAGTACTTC. This translates into CASSQTSGGFQETQYF. V and J are TRBV3-1 (or the pseudogene TRBV3-2) and TRBJ2-5, with 12 nucleotides matching TRBD2. The V gene's germline CDR1 is LGHDT and CDR2 YNNKEL (reference sequence). J gave up 2 bases and V 2 bases, and 3 bases lay outside the gene matches. The CDR3 length is 16 residues.

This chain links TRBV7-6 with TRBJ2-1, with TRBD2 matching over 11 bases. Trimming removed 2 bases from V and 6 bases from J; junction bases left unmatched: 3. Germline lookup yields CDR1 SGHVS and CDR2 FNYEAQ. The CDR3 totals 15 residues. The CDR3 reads CASSLSTSGSNEQFF. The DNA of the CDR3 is TGTGCCAGCAGCTTATCTACTAGCGGGAGCAATGAGCAGTTCTTC.

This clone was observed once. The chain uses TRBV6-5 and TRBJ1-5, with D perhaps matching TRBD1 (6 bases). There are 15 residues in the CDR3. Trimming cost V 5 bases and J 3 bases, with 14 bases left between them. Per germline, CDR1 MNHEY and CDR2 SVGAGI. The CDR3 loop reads CASSRTGTLNQPQHF. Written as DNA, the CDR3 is TGTGCCAGCAGTCGTACCGGGACACTCAATCAGCCCCAGCATTTT.

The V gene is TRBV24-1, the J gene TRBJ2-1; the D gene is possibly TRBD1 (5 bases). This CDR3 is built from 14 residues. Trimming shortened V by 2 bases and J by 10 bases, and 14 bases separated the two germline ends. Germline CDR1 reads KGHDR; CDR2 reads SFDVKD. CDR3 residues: CATSDSTRGWEQFF. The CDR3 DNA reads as TGTGCCACCAGTGATTCCACAAGGGGCTGGGAGCAGTTCTTC.

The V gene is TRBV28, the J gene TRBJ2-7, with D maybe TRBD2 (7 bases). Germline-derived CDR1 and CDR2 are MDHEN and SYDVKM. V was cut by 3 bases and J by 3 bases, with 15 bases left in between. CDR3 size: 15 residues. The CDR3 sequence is CASSLGGTLSYEQYF. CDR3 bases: TGTGCCAGCAGTTTGGGGGGGACATTGAGCTACGAGCAGTACTTC.

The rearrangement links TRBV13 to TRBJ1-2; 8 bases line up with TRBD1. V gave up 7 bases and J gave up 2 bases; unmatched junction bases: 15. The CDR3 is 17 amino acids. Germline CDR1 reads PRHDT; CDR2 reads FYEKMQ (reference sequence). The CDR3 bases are TGTGCCAGCAACCGGGCCGGACAGGGCATTGGAAACTATGGCTACACCTTC. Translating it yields CASNRAGQGIGNYGYTF.

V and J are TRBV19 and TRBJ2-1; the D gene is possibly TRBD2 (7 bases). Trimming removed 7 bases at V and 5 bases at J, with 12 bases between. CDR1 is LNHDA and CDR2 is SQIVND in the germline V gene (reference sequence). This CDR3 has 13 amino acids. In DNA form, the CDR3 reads TGTGCCAGTACGGGGGGCGGGCACAATGAGCAGTTCTTC. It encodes CASTGGGHNEQFF.

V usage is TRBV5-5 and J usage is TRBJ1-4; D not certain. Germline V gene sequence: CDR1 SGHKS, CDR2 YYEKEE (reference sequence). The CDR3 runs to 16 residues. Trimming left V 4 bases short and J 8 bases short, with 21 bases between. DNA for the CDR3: TGTGCCAGCAGCCTTGGGTGGCGGGCTTCGGGGGAAAAACTGTTTTTT. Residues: CASSLGWRASGEKLFF.

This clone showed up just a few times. The DNA for the CDR3 is TGTGCCAGTAGTATAGGGGGACACCGGTACAATGAGCAGTTCTTC. This encodes CASSIGGHRYNEQFF. J is TRBJ2-1 and V is TRBV19; weak D call: TRBD1 (6 bases). With 1 base removed from V and 4 bases from J, the gap between germline ends came to 11 bases. The CDR3 length is 15 residues. In germline, CDR1 is LNHDA, CDR2 SQIVND (reference sequence).

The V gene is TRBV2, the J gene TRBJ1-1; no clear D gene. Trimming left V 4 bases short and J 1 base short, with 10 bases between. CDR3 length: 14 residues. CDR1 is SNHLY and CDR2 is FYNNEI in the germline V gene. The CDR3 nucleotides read TGTGCCAGCAGTGCGCACACACAGAACACTGAAGCTTTCTTT. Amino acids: CASSAHTQNTEAFF. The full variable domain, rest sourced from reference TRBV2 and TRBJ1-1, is EPEVTQTPSHQVTQMGQEVILRCVPISNHLYFYWYRQILGQKVEFLVSFYNNEISEKSEIFDDQFSVERPDGSNFTLKIRSTKLEDSAMYFCASSAHTQNTEAFFGQGTRLTVV.

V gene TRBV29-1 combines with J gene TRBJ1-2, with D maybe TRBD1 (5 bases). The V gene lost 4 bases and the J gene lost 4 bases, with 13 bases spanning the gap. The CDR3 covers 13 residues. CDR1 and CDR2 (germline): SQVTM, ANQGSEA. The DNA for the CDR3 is TGCAGCGTTGGCGACAGCATGGCCTATGGCTACACCTTC. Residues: CSVGDSMAYGYTF. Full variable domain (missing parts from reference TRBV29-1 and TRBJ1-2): SAVISQKPSRDICQRGTSLTIQCQVDSQVTMMFWYRQQPGQSLTLIATANQGSEATYESGFVIDKFPISRPNLTFSTLTVSNMSPEDSSIYLCSVGDSMAYGYTFGSGTRLTVV.

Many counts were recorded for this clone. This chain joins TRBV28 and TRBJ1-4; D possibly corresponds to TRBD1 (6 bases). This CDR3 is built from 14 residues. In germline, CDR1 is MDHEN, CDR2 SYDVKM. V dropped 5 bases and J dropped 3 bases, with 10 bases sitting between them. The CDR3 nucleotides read TGTGCCAGCAGTCGGACAGTATCTAATGAAAAACTGTTTTTT. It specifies CASSRTVSNEKLFF.